A selection of T cell receptor beta chains follows, all from one sample in a study of blood T cell repertoires in COVID-19. The data were produced by immunoSEQ multiplex PCR, yet TCRdb's version contains in-frame clones alone and is incomplete. The table includes 180,000 or so clones, approximately 86% detected once. The material sequenced was peripheral blood. All receptors derive from a man between 60 and 75 years old with acute or convalescent COVID-19. The CDR3 runs from the conserved cysteine through the conserved F or W. Fields, in order: clone size, V gene, J gene, D gene, CDR3 protein, CDR3 DNA. The D gene is left open where the match is weak. Where a row states a size, it is once, few, many or the class of an expanded clone; other rows omit it.

once	TRBV24-1	TRBJ2-1	TRBD2	CATSAPWGRGPGLAGGGEQFF	TGTGCCACCAGTGCCCCCTGGGGCAGGGGCCCCGGACTAGCGGGAGGTGGTGAGCAGTTCTTC
once	TRBV6-7	TRBJ2-7	TRBD2	CASSYSASGRREPYEQYF	TGTGCCAGCAGTTACTCGGCTAGCGGGAGAAGGGAGCCCTACGAGCAGTACTTC
.	TRBV21-1	TRBJ1-3	.	CATKFSGNTIYF	TGTGCCACCAAATTCTCTGGAAACACCATATATTTT
.	TRBV5-8	TRBJ1-3	.	CASSRSGRFSGNTIYF	TGTGCCAGCAGCCGATCCGGGAGATTCTCTGGAAACACCATATATTTT
.	TRBV7-9	TRBJ2-7	.	CASSLGVKREQYF	TGTGCCAGCAGCTTAGGAGTAAAGCGGGAGCAGTACTTC
.	TRBV14	TRBJ1-3	.	CASTLASGGNTIYF	TGTGCCAGCACTCTGGCATCGGGAGGAAACACCATATATTTT
.	TRBV28	TRBJ2-3	TRBD2	CASSPRISGRVDTQYF	TGTGCCAGCAGTCCCCGGATTAGCGGGAGGGTGGATACGCAGTATTTT
.	TRBV21-1	TRBJ2-1	.	CASSEPRDRRAYEQFF	TGTGCCAGCAGCGAACCCCGGGACAGAAGGGCCTATGAGCAGTTCTTC
.	TRBV24-1	TRBJ2-7	.	CATSDPGSSSYEQYF	TGTGCCACCAGTGATCCGGGGTCCTCTAGCTACGAGCAGTACTTC
.	TRBV28	TRBJ1-2	.	CASSLRQSGGYTF	TGTGCCAGCAGTTTAAGGCAATCGGGTGGCTACACCTTC
.	TRBV28	TRBJ2-1	TRBD2	CASYSGRATEQFF	TGTGCCAGCTACAGCGGGAGGGCCACTGAGCAGTTCTTC
once	TRBV30	TRBJ1-5	.	CAWSALVSNQPQHF	TGTGCCTGGAGTGCCCTTGTTAGCAATCAGCCCCAGCATTTT
.	TRBV13	TRBJ2-1	.	CASSKDWDEQFF	TGTGCCAGCAGCAAAGACTGGGATGAGCAGTTCTTC
.	TRBV27	TRBJ1-2	.	CASSSSGVYGYTF	TGTGCCAGCAGTTCTTCAGGGGTCTATGGCTACACCTTC
.	TRBV30	TRBJ1-2	TRBD1	CAWSGDRGRLNYGYTF	TGTGCCTGGAGTGGGGACAGGGGGCGTTTGAACTATGGCTACACCTTC
.	TRBV27	TRBJ1-5	.	CASSPPYRGNQPQHF	TGTGCCAGCAGTCCGCCGTACAGGGGCAATCAGCCCCAGCATTTT
few	TRBV9	TRBJ1-5	.	CASSLEGVSNQPQHF	TGTGCCAGCAGCCTAGAAGGGGTGAGCAATCAGCCCCAGCATTTT
.	TRBV10-3	TRBJ1-1	TRBD1	CAISTGTGNTEAFF	TGTGCCATCTCGACCGGGACAGGGAACACTGAAGCTTTCTTT
.	TRBV5-1	TRBJ1-1	.	CASSLVGVNTEAFF	TGCGCCAGCAGCTTGGTAGGAGTGAACACTGAAGCTTTCTTT
.	TRBV30	TRBJ2-1	TRBD1	CAWSRQGKGEQFF	TGTGCCTGGAGTCGACAGGGGAAGGGTGAGCAGTTCTTC
.	TRBV28	TRBJ1-2	.	CASSLKTSFGPGDAGYTF	TGTGCCAGCAGTTTAAAAACTTCGTTCGGGCCGGGAGACGCTGGCTACACCTTC
.	TRBV28	TRBJ1-2	.	CASSLDSGYTF	TGTGCCAGCAGTTTAGATTCGGGGTACACCTTC
.	TRBV3-1/TRBV3-2	TRBJ1-5	.	CASSQGSVAQPQHF	TGTGCCAGCAGCCAAGGTTCTGTGGCTCAGCCCCAGCATTTT
.	TRBV5-5	TRBJ1-2	.	CASSRGVGGYTF	TGTGCCAGCAGCCGGGGGGTCGGTGGCTACACCTTC
.	TRBV24-1	TRBJ1-4	TRBD1	CAAGTGGEKLFF	TGTGCCGCCGGGACAGGGGGCGAAAAACTGTTTTTT
few	TRBV18	TRBJ1-3	TRBD1	CASSPGTVGGNTIYF	TGTGCCAGCTCACCGGGGACAGTGGGAGGAAACACCATATATTTT
.	TRBV5-3	TRBJ1-2	TRBD1	CARSLLIRGRIGGYTF	TGTGCCAGAAGCTTGTTAATCAGGGGGCGTATAGGTGGCTACACCTTC
.	TRBV11-2	TRBJ1-5	.	CASSLARGHPPNSNQPQHF	TGTGCCAGCAGCTTAGCCCGGGGACATCCACCTAATAGCAATCAGCCCCAGCATTTT
.	TRBV5-1	TRBJ2-1	.	CASSLRQLSTNNEQFF	TGCGCCAGCAGCCTAAGACAGCTTTCGACGAACAATGAGCAGTTCTTC
.	TRBV7-2	TRBJ2-5	.	CASSSPTLSSVETQYF	TGTGCCAGCAGCTCTCCGACACTCTCGTCGGTCGAGACCCAGTACTTC
.	TRBV19	TRBJ1-1	TRBD1	CASSFHRGSAFF	TGTGCCAGTAGTTTCCACAGGGGTTCAGCTTTCTTT
.	TRBV28	TRBJ1-5	.	CASITNSAGARTQPQHF	TGTGCCAGCATTACCAATTCGGCAGGGGCCAGAACTCAGCCCCAGCATTTT
.	TRBV3-1/TRBV3-2	TRBJ2-5	.	CASSQVQGQETQYF	TGTGCCAGCAGCCAAGTGCAGGGTCAAGAGACCCAGTACTTC
.	TRBV2	TRBJ2-3	.	CAGGYSTDTQYF	TGTGCTGGGGGCTACAGCACAGATACGCAGTATTTT
.	TRBV5-1	TRBJ2-1	TRBD2	CASSLGLAGGNEQFF	TGCGCCAGCAGCTTGGGACTAGCGGGGGGCAATGAGCAGTTCTTC
once	TRBV7-9	TRBJ1-2	TRBD1	CASSSLTGAYGYTF	TGTGCCAGCAGCTCCCTAACAGGGGCCTATGGCTACACCTTC
.	TRBV18	TRBJ2-1	.	CASSPPPQIYNEQFF	TGTGCCAGCTCACCTCCCCCCCAGATCTACAATGAGCAGTTCTTC
.	TRBV5-1	TRBJ1-2	TRBD1	CASSLGGQGGGYTF	TGCGCCAGCAGCTTGGGGGGACAGGGAGGCGGCTACACCTTC
.	TRBV11-2	TRBJ2-7	.	CASSLSLTGSIYEQYF	TGTGCCAGCAGCTTAAGCCTGACAGGTTCAATCTACGAGCAGTACTTC